This is a list of T cell receptor beta chains from one sample in a study of beta chain features in type 1 diabetes. This table comes from immunoSEQ multiplex PCR, and its TCRdb copy is limited to in-frame clones, with some not included. This table holds around 170,000 clones, roughly 10% found once. Sequences were obtained from central memory CD4+ T cells from blood. These receptors originate from a woman under 40 with type 1 diabetes. Each CDR3 is given with its conserved first and last residue. Fields, in order: CDR3 protein, J gene, V gene.

CDR3aa: CASKGAYSNTIYF
j_gene: TRBJ1-3
v_gene: TRBV27

CDR3aa: CSVGEGTIGGYTF
j_gene: TRBJ1-2
v_gene: TRBV29-1

CDR3aa: CASSPGLAGFTDTQYF
j_gene: TRBJ2-3
v_gene: TRBV7-2

CDR3aa: CASSQVSPSGNEQFF
j_gene: TRBJ2-1
v_gene: TRBV4-1

CDR3aa: CAISETDSGTEAFF
j_gene: TRBJ1-1
v_gene: TRBV10-3

CDR3aa: CASSLGKRERYTDTQYF
j_gene: TRBJ2-3
v_gene: TRBV27

CDR3aa: CASSSTSGSDTGELFF
j_gene: TRBJ2-2
v_gene: TRBV5-1

CDR3aa: CASGDMARVDLEQYF
j_gene: TRBJ2-7
v_gene: TRBV11-2

CDR3aa: CASSLPGLRGDTQYF
j_gene: TRBJ2-3
v_gene: TRBV28

CDR3aa: CASSPDSNYGYTF
j_gene: TRBJ1-2
v_gene: TRBV18

CDR3aa: CASSAGGTNTEAFF
j_gene: TRBJ1-1
v_gene: TRBV28

CDR3aa: CASSLGQANQPQHF
j_gene: TRBJ1-5
v_gene: TRBV5-4

CDR3aa: CASSLVFSDTQYF
j_gene: TRBJ2-3
v_gene: TRBV5-1

CDR3aa: CSVGRGQETQYF
j_gene: TRBJ2-5
v_gene: TRBV29-1

CDR3aa: CASSLGGRSYEQYF
j_gene: TRBJ2-7
v_gene: TRBV5-1

CDR3aa: CASSTSQYNEQFF
j_gene: TRBJ2-1
v_gene: TRBV11-3

CDR3aa: CASSQDSETQYF
j_gene: TRBJ2-5
v_gene: TRBV14

CDR3aa: CASSSSSGSIQETQYF
j_gene: TRBJ2-5
v_gene: TRBV28

CDR3aa: CASSLRRNSGNTIYF
j_gene: TRBJ1-3
v_gene: TRBV7-2

CDR3aa: CASSDKAGGNQPQHF
j_gene: TRBJ1-5
v_gene: TRBV25-1

CDR3aa: CASSSQGNDAGELFF
j_gene: TRBJ2-2
v_gene: TRBV5-1

CDR3aa: CSALSYQETQYF
j_gene: TRBJ2-5
v_gene: TRBV29-1

CDR3aa: CASSADSSYEQYF
j_gene: TRBJ2-7
v_gene: TRBV27